A selection of T cell receptor beta chains follows, all from one sample in a study of neurological immune-mediated disorders. One entry per CDR3 protein, called by TCRdb with MiXCR from the 5' RACE reads. The sample consists of about 55,000 distinct CDR3 sequences, over 3.5% of them appearing once. The material sequenced was CD4+ T cells from blood. The receptors derive from a woman aged 35 to 49 with multiple sclerosis. The conserved cysteine and the conserved F or W are not part of the CDR3 here. Each record gives: V gene, CDR3 protein.

v_gene: TRBV5-6
CDR3aa: ASSSGMAGDTIY

v_gene: TRBV2
CDR3aa: ASSRQDSSYNEQF

v_gene: TRBV10-3
CDR3aa: AIRDRGYNNEQF

v_gene: TRBV6-6
CDR3aa: ASSYSSRLAGSTDTQY

v_gene: TRBV5-1
CDR3aa: ASSPGSTTNEKLF

v_gene: TRBV5-1
CDR3aa: ASSFRGLAGGQYEQY

v_gene: TRBV27
CDR3aa: ASTRAGANYGYT

v_gene: TRBV5-1
CDR3aa: ASSFVEAGANVLT

v_gene: TRBV29-1
CDR3aa: SVLPGLGRAF

v_gene: TRBV7-8
CDR3aa: ASSQRGGWYEQY

v_gene: TRBV24-1
CDR3aa: ATSDAGTSGQETQY